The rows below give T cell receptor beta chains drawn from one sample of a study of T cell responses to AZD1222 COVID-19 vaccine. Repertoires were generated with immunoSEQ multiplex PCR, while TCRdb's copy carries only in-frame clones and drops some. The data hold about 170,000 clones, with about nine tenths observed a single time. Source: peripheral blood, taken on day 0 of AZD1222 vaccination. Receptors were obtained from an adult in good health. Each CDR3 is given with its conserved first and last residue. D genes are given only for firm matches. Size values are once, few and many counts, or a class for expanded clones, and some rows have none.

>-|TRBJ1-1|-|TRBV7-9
CASSSSKWFSEAFF
TGTGCCAGCAGCTCCTCCAAGTGGTTTTCTGAAGCTTTCTTT
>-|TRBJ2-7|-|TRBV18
CASSPSAGTYEQYF
TGTGCCAGCTCACCTTCAGCAGGTACCTACGAGCAGTACTTC
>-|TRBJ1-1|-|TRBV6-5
CASPTSEGPNTEAFF
TGTGCCAGCCCAACCAGCGAGGGCCCGAACACTGAAGCTTTCTTT
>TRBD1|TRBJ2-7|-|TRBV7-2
CASSFGQGSYEQYF
TGTGCCAGCAGCTTTGGACAGGGCTCCTACGAGCAGTACTTC
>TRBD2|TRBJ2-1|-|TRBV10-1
CASSDRTSGLSSYNEQFF
TGCGCCAGCAGTGATAGGACTAGCGGGCTGAGCTCCTACAATGAGCAGTTCTTC
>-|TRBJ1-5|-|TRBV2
CASSAGVRNQPQHF
TGTGCCAGCAGTGCTGGGGTACGGAATCAGCCCCAGCATTTT
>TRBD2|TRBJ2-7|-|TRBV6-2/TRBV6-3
CASSSSPSGSWYEQYF
TGTGCCAGCAGTTCCTCCCCTAGCGGGAGTTGGTACGAGCAGTACTTC
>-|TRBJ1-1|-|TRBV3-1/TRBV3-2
CASSQGVRWTTEAFF
TGTGCCAGCAGCCAAGGCGTCAGGTGGACAACTGAAGCTTTCTTT
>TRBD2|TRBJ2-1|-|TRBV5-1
CASEVGGSSYNEQFF
TGCGCCAGCGAGGTGGGAGGGTCATCCTACAATGAGCAGTTCTTC
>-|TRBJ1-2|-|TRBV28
CASSLRANYGYTF
TGTGCCAGCAGTTTAAGAGCCAACTATGGCTACACCTTC
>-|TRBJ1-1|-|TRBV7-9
CASTFGGTEAFF
TGTGCCAGCACCTTCGGGGGGACCGAAGCTTTCTTT
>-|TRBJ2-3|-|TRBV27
CASSLAGHKITDTQYF
TGTGCCAGCAGTTTAGCGGGACACAAGATCACAGATACGCAGTATTTT
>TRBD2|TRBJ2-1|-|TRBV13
CASSRRNQGGPLNEQFF
TGTGCCAGCAGCCGTCGTAATCAGGGAGGGCCGTTGAATGAGCAGTTCTTC
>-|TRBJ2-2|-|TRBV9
CASKGDSHTGELFF
TGTGCCAGCAAGGGGGACTCCCACACCGGGGAGCTGTTTTTT
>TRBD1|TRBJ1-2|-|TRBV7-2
CASSQGQGATLYGYTF
TGTGCCAGCAGCCAGGGACAGGGGGCCACGTTATATGGCTACACCTTC
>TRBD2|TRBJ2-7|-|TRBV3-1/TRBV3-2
CASSQGGGGAEEQYF
TGTGCCAGCAGCCAAGGCGGCGGGGGGGCCGAGGAGCAGTACTTC
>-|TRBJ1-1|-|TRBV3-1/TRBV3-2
CASSATQNTEAFF
TGTGCCAGCAGCGCAACCCAGAACACTGAAGCTTTCTTT
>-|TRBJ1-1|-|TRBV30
CAWRGLGTEAFF
TGTGCCTGGAGAGGATTAGGGACTGAAGCTTTCTTT
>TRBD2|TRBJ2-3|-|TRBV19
CASSIDHSGRAWSTDTQYF
TGTGCCAGTAGTATAGATCATAGCGGGAGGGCCTGGAGCACAGATACGCAGTATTTT
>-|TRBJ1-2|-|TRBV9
CASSGAVGGYTF
TGTGCCAGCAGCGGGGCGGTGGGTGGCTACACCTTC
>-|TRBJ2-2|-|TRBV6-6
CASSYTTDTGELFF
TGTGCCAGCAGTTATACCACGGACACCGGGGAGCTGTTTTTT
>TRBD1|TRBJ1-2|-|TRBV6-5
CAGREGATAYGYTF
TGTGCCGGGCGGGAGGGGGCTACGGCCTATGGCTACACCTTC
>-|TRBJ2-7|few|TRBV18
CASSPAGAYEQYF
TGTGCCAGCTCACCGGCCGGGGCCTACGAGCAGTACTTC
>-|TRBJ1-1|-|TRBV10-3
CAISAHGGTEAFF
TGTGCCATCAGTGCCCACGGGGGGACTGAAGCTTTCTTT
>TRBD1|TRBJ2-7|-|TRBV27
CASSSRSQGTYEQYF
TGTGCCAGCAGTTCTAGGTCACAGGGGACCTACGAGCAGTACTTC
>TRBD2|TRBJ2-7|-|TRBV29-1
CSVLGLAGALEQYF
TGCAGCGTCCTGGGACTAGCGGGGGCTCTCGAGCAGTACTTC
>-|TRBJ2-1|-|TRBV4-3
CASSQDPGGSYNEQFF
TGCGCCAGCAGCCAAGATCCGGGGGGCTCGTACAATGAGCAGTTCTTC
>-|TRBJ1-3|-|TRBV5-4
CASSATVGNTIYF
TGTGCCAGCAGCGCGACTGTTGGAAACACCATATATTTT
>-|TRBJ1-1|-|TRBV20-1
CSPSSVIAFF
TGCAGTCCCAGTTCTGTAATCGCTTTCTTT
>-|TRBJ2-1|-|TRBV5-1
CASSRDGYNEQFF
TGCGCCAGCAGCCGGGACGGCTACAATGAGCAGTTCTTC
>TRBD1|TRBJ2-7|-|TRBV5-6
CASRGQGITYEQYF
TGTGCCAGCAGGGGACAGGGGATTACCTACGAGCAGTACTTC
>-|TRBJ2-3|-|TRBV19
CASSPRGGFSTDTQYF
TGTGCCAGTAGTCCCAGGGGGGGGTTTAGCACAGATACGCAGTATTTT
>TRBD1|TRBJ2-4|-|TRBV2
CASGQGVVGSKNIQYF
TGTGCCAGCGGACAGGGGGTAGTGGGGTCCAAAAACATTCAGTACTTC
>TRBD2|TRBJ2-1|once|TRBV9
CASSVRGLSSSYNEQFF
TGTGCCAGCAGCGTAAGGGGACTATCAAGCTCCTACAATGAGCAGTTCTTC
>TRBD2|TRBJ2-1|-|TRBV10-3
CAISERGDSYNEQFF
TGTGCCATCAGTGAGCGGGGGGACTCCTACAATGAGCAGTTCTTC
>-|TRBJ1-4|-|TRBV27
CASSIRGQDRKLFF
TGTGCCAGCAGTATCCGGGGGCAAGATCGGAAACTGTTTTTT
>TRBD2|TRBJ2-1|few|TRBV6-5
CASRKTSGGYEQFF
TGTGCCAGCAGAAAGACTAGCGGGGGCTATGAGCAGTTCTTC
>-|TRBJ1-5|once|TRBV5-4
CASSWGPLRNQPQHF
TGTGCCAGCAGCTGGGGACCCCTTCGCAATCAGCCCCAGCATTTT
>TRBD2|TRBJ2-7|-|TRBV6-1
CASSEVASGRRHEQYF
TGTGCCAGCAGTGAAGTTGCTAGCGGCCGTCGGCACGAGCAGTACTTC
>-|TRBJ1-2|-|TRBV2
CASKREKGHGGGYTF
TGTGCCAGCAAAAGAGAGAAGGGCCATGGGGGCGGCTACACCTTC
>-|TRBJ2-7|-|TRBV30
CAWGSGAYEQYF
TGTGCCTGGGGATCGGGGGCCTACGAGCAGTACTTC
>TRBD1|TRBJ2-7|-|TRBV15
CASGRGFREQYF
TGTGCCTCAGGCAGGGGGTTTCGGGAGCAGTACTTC
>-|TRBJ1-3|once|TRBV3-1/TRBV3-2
CASSQEGSSRNTIYF
TGTGCCAGCAGCCAAGAAGGGAGCAGCCGAAACACCATATATTTT
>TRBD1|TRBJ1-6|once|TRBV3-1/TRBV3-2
CASSLRQGSSPLHF
TGTGCCAGCAGCCTCCGACAGGGTAGTTCACCCCTCCACTTT
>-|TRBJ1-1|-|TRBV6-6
CASKDGGFGNTEAFF
TGTGCCAGCAAGGATGGTGGGTTTGGGAACACTGAAGCTTTCTTT
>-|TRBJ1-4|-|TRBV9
CASSAYPYGEKLFF
TGTGCCAGCAGCGCTTACCCCTATGGGGAAAAACTGTTTTTT
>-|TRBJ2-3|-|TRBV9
CASSLLTEPSTDTQYF
TGTGCCAGCAGCCTTCTTACAGAGCCTAGCACAGATACGCAGTATTTT
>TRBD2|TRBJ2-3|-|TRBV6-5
CASSYSAGGIADTQYF
TGTGCCAGCAGTTACTCTGCGGGGGGGATCGCAGATACGCAGTATTTT
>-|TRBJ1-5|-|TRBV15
CATMGDYSNQPQHF
TGTGCCACCATGGGAGATTATAGCAATCAGCCCCAGCATTTT
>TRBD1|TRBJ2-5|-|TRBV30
CAWSGPGQGMVTQYF
TGTGCCTGGAGTGGACCGGGACAGGGTATGGTGACCCAGTACTTC
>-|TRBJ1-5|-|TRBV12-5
CASGRNIKNQPQHF
TGTGCTAGTGGCCGGAACATAAAAAATCAGCCCCAGCATTTT
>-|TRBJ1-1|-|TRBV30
CAWSAGQILNTEAFF
TGTGCCTGGAGTGCCGGACAGATATTGAACACTGAAGCTTTCTTT
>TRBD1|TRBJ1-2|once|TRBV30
CACLRGRPGYTF
TGTGCCTGCCTAAGGGGGCGGCCGGGCTACACCTTC
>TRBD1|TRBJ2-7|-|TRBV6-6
CASSYGQGAYEQYF
TGTGCCAGCAGTTACGGACAGGGGGCATACGAGCAGTACTTC
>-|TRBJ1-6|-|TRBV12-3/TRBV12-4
CASSLQLASPLHF
TGTGCCAGCAGTTTACAATTAGCCTCACCCCTCCACTTT